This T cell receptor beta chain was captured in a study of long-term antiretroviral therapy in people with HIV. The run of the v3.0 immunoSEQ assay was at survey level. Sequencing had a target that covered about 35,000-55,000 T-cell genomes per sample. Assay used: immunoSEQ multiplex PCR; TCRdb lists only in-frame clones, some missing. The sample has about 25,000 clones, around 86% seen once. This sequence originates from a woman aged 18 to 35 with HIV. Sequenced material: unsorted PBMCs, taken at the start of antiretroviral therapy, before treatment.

CDR3 amino acids: CASSELGAGLTSYEQYF. CDR3 nucleotides: TGTGCCAGCAGTGAATTGGGAGCGGGGCTGACTTCCTACGAGCAGTACTTC. The V call is TRBV25-1, the J call TRBJ2-7; 7 positions agree with TRBD2. V dropped 1 base and J dropped 1; count of bases not matched to a gene: 10. The CDR3 has 17 residues. CDR1 MGHDK and CDR2 SYGVNS come from the germline V gene.